What follows are 5 T cell receptor beta chains derived from one specimen sequenced in a study of cytomegalovirus exposure and HLA in healthy donors (dated by TCRdb to the late 2010s). The library was built by means of the immunoSEQ multiplex PCR assay. For the multiplex PCR, a mixture combining 60 forward primers for TCR Vbeta segments and 13 reverse primers for TCR Jbeta segments was used. Sourced from immuneACCESS, this table was stored by TCRdb with only in-frame sequences that have V and J called. A share of the clones is absent; for the studies checked, an unresolved V gene accounts for under half, and the remainder has no known explanation. This sample holds approximately 150,000 clones; 76% were observed only once. The top ten hold approximately 2% of the sample. Sequenced sample: PBMCs. The receptors here all came from a middle-aged woman in good health and CMV-seronegative.

In this sample, this clone turned up a few times. J is TRBJ2-1 and V is TRBV6-4; D not certain. Germline V CDR1 and CDR2: MRHNA, SNTAGT. V shed 0 bases and J shed 6 bases, with 6 bases lying between them. The CDR3 is made up of 13 amino acids. DNA of the CDR3: TGTGCCAGCAGTGACTCGTTTCGCAATGAGCAGTTCTTC. It specifies CASSDSFRNEQFF.

The chain combines TRBV6-1 with TRBJ1-3; TRBD1 agrees at 9 bases. V shed 7 bases and J 4 bases; nucleotides not matched to a gene: 8. Germline V lookup: CDR1 MNHNS, CDR2 SASEGT. The CDR3 covers 15 residues. The CDR3 coding sequence is TGTGCCAGCAAAGGACAGGGGCCGAGGGGAAACACCATATATTTT. Protein sequence: CASKGQGPRGNTIYF.

This chain connects TRBV27 to TRBJ2-7; TRBD1 matches at 8 bases. Trimming took 5 bases from V and 4 from J; bases not matched to a gene: 4. The CDR3 is 13 residues long. The germline gives CDR1 MNHEY, CDR2 SMNVEV (reference sequence). CDR3 amino acids: CASSLDRGYEQYF. CDR3 DNA: TGTGCCAGCAGTCTAGACAGGGGATACGAGCAGTACTTC.

The J gene is TRBJ1-5, the V gene TRBV7-8, with a possible D match to TRBD1 (6 bases). Germline V CDR1 and CDR2: SGHVS, FQNEAQ. The V end was cut by 4 bases, the J end by 1 base, with 11 bases between. This CDR3 spans 15 amino acids. In nucleotides, the CDR3 is TGTGCCAGCAGCTATCAACAGGGAAGCAATCAGCCCCAGCATTTT. Protein product: CASSYQQGSNQPQHF.

The chain uses TRBV5-1 and TRBJ1-2; TRBD1 matches 10 bases. V dropped 2 bases and J dropped 7; count of bases not matched to a gene: 5. CDR1 and CDR2 (germline): SGHRS, YFSETQ. The CDR3 covers 14 residues. The CDR3 DNA reads TGCGCCAGCAGCTTTGGGACAGGGGAATTTGGCTACACCTTC. Translating gives CASSFGTGEFGYTF.